What follows is one T cell receptor beta chain and its context. Its target is unknown. The CDR3 sequence is 14 residues long. The V gene lost 5 bases and the J gene lost 0 bases, with 11 bases spanning the gap. CDR1 and CDR2 (germline): DFQATT, SNEGSKA (reference sequence). These data come from a study of T cells after yellow fever vaccination. General study findings and limits: Weaker, the secondary response peaked sooner, at day 5 versus 15. Clones from primary vaccination mostly reappeared after the booster (roughly 95% CD4, around 90% CD8). A small proportion of clonotypes was detected in both the CD4 and CD8 compartments. Contaminating bulk clonotypes could be abundant in FACS-sorted repertoires.

One entry per CDR3 protein, called by TCRdb with MiXCR from the 5' RACE reads. Of fewer than 350,000 distinct CDR3 sequences detected, 8.7% appear once; the ten largest clones hold roughly 18%. Sample: PBMCs, taken on the day of the first yellow fever vaccination. This TCR derives from a man younger than 35 who received the YFV17D yellow fever vaccine. This rearrangement joins TRBV20-1 to TRBJ1-3; D call uncertain. The chain's CDR3 is CSAPRISSGNTIYF. The CDR3 DNA sequence: TGCAGTGCTCCCAGGATTAGCTCTGGAAACACCATATATTTT.